Following are 8 T cell receptor beta chains from one sample sequenced in a study of CD8 T cells in Susac syndrome. Random hexamers were used to reverse transcribe an amount of roughly 0.45 to 1 ug RNA. From the immunoSEQ multiplex PCR reads, TCRdb called clonotypes with MiXCR, one entry per CDR3 protein. Of fewer than 350,000 distinct CDR3 sequences in the sample, under 95% were seen once. What was sequenced was CD4+ T cells from PBMCs. The receptors here all came from a human donor with multiple sclerosis.

CDR3 coding DNA: TGTGCCAGCAGCACCCGTGGATCTAGCACAGATACGCAGTATTTT. It specifies CASSTRGSSTDTQYF. The V and J genes are TRBV7-8 and TRBJ2-3; D gene uncertain. This CDR3 is built from 15 residues. Germline V CDR1 and CDR2: SGHVS, FQNEAQ. V was clipped by 5 bases and J by 0 bases, with 12 bases between them.

The chain joins TRBV27 to TRBJ1-5; D gene uncertain. This CDR3 contains 10 residues. The V end was cut by 7 bases, the J end by 12 bases, with 10 bases between. The germline gives CDR1 MNHEY, CDR2 SMNVEV (reference sequence). The CDR3 nucleotides read TGTGCCAGCACCCCTTGTGGCCAGCATTTT. Protein product: CASTPCGQHF.

The chain recombines TRBV5-1 with TRBJ2-1; 7 nucleotides agree with TRBD2. The CDR3 totals 17 residues. The germline gives CDR1 SGHRS, CDR2 YFSETQ. V lost 4 bases, J lost 5 bases, and 15 bases stayed unmatched. CDR3 DNA: TGCGCCAGCAGCCCGCCCCGAATGGGGGGGATCAACAATGAGCAGTTCTTC. Its translation: CASSPPRMGGINNEQFF.

This chain links TRBV19 with TRBJ1-2; the match to TRBD1 covers 7 bases. CDR1 is LNHDA and CDR2 is SQIVND in the germline V gene (reference sequence). The length of the CDR3 is 13 residues. J lost 8 bases, V lost 6 bases, and 9 bases had no gene match. The CDR3 sequence: CASSPRDREGYTF. For the CDR3, the DNA is TGTGCCAGTAGCCCCCGAGACAGGGAAGGCTACACCTTC.

This chain joins TRBV30 and TRBJ2-5; 8 nucleotides align to TRBD2. The CDR3 runs to 14 residues. The ends lost 1 base at V and 3 bases at J; junction bases unmatched: 4. Germline CDR1 reads GTSNPN; CDR2 reads SVGIG (reference sequence). CDR3 protein: CAWSAVGLEETQYF. As DNA, the CDR3 is TGTGCCTGGAGTGCGGTGGGACTAGAAGAGACCCAGTACTTC. The whole variable domain, remainder taken from reference TRBV30 and TRBJ2-5, is SQTIHQWPATLVQPVGSPLSLECTVEGTSNPNLYWYRQAAGRGLQLLFYSVGIGQISSEVPQNLSASRPQDRQFILSSKKLLLSDSGFYLCAWSAVGLEETQYFGPGTRLLVL.

The rearrangement uses TRBV7-3 and TRBJ2-1, with 10 bases identical to TRBD2. The CDR3 contains 17 residues. Germline loops: CDR1 SGHTA, CDR2 FQGTGA. Losses at the gene ends were 4 bases for V and 4 bases for J; bases not matched to a gene: 10. CDR3 DNA sequence: TGTGCCAGCAGCTCTATACCGCTAGCGGGGGATTACAATGAGCAGTTCTTC. It translates to CASSSIPLAGDYNEQFF.

The rearrangement uses TRBV29-1 and TRBJ2-1, with a possible D match to TRBD2 (6 bases). The CDR3 totals 14 residues. Germline values: CDR1 SQVTM, CDR2 ANQGSEA. V was clipped by 7 bases and J by 5 bases, with 18 bases between them. CDR3 loop: CSATPITGDNEQFF. The CDR3 DNA reads as TGCAGCGCAACACCAATAACGGGAGACAATGAGCAGTTCTTC.

The V call is TRBV5-6, the J call TRBJ2-1; 8 nucleotides align to TRBD2. The CDR3 covers 15 residues. The V gene end was trimmed by 4 bases and the J gene end by 5 bases; junction bases not matched to a gene: 8. Germline V gene lookup returns CDR1 SGHDT and CDR2 YYEEEE. The CDR3 DNA follows: TGTGCCAGCAGCACCAGGACTAGCTGGAACAATGAGCAGTTCTTC. The encoded protein is CASSTRTSWNNEQFF.